This TCR beta chain derives from a study of shared clonotypes between healthy human individuals. Terminally differentiated effector memory CD45RA+ cells were excluded from the naive CD8 cells, which were CD45RO-negative and positively selected for CCR7. Trimming shortened V by 5 bases and J by 1 base, and 15 bases separated the two germline ends. The CDR3 covers 15 residues. Germline V gene data show CDR1 as SEHNR and CDR2 as FQNEAQ (reference sequence). TCRdb's table, derived via immunoSEQ multiplex PCR, lists solely in-frame clones and lacks some. The sample consists of hundreds of thousands of clones, around 95% of them appearing once.

The V call is TRBV7-9, the J call TRBJ2-7; possible D gene TRBD2, 6 bases. The sequencing sample was made of naive CD8+ T cells sorted from blood. This TCR came from a woman in her twenties or thirties in good health. The CDR3, as DNA: TGTGCCAGCAGCCCCACCGGGACTCCGTCCTACGAGCAGTACTTC. It translates to CASSPTGTPSYEQYF.